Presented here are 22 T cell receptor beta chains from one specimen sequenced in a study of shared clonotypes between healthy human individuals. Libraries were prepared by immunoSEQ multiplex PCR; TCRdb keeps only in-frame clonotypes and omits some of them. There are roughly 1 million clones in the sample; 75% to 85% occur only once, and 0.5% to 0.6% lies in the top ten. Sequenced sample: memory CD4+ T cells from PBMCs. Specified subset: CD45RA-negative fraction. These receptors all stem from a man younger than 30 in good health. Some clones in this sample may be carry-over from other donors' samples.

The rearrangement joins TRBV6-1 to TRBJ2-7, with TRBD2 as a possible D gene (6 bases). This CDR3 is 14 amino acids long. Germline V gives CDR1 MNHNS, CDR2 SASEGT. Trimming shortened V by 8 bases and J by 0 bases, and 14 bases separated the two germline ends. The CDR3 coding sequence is TGTGCCAGCCGGCGGGGTGACAACTCCTACGAGCAGTACTTC. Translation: CASRRGDNSYEQYF.

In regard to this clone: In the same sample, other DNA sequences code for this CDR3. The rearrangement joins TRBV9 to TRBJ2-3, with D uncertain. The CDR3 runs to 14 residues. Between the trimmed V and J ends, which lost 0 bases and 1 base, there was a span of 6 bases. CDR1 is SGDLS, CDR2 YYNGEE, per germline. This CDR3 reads CASSVGSGTDTQYF. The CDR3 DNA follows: TGTGCCAGCAGCGTAGGAAGCGGCACAGATACGCAGTATTTT.

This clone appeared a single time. This CDR3 is CASSVGPENHQPQHF. The CDR3 DNA reads TGTGCCAGCAGTGTAGGCCCAGAGAATCATCAGCCCCAGCATTTT. The chain employs TRBV6-4 and TRBJ1-5; D is undetermined. CDR3 length equals 15 residues. V dropped 4 bases and J dropped 5 bases, with 15 bases sitting between them. Germline values: CDR1 MRHNA, CDR2 SNTAGT.

CDR3: CASSQKSPSGSTYEQYF. For the CDR3, the DNA is TGCGCCAGCAGTCAAAAGAGCCCCAGCGGGAGTACCTACGAGCAGTACTTC. This chain joins TRBV23-1 and TRBJ2-7; 8 bases are shared with TRBD2. TRBV23-1 is noted as an ORF with a role that remains uncertain. The CDR3 has 17 residues. J was trimmed by 2 bases and V by 2 bases; bases with no gene match: 11.

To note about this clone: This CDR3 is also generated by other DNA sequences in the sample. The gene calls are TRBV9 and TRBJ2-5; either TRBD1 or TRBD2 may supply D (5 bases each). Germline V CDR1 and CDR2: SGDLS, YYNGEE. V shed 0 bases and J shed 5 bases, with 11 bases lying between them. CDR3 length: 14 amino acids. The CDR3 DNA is TGTGCCAGCAGCGTAGGCGTGGGACGGGAGACCCAGTACTTC. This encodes CASSVGVGRETQYF.

CDR3 nucleotide sequence: TGTGCCAGCAGTGAATGGGCCGGGGAGCTGTTTTTT. Protein product: CASSEWAGELFF. The chain has TRBV6-1 and TRBJ2-2; D is ambiguous. CDR1 is MNHNS, CDR2 SASEGT, per germline. The V and J ends lost 2 bases and 6 bases respectively, with 4 bases between them. The CDR3 covers 12 residues.

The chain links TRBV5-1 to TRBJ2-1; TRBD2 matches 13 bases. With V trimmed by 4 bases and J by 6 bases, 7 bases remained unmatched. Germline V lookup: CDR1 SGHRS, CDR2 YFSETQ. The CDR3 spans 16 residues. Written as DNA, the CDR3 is TGCGCCAGCAGCCCTGATACTAGCGGGAGGGCCAATGAGCAGTTCTTC. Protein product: CASSPDTSGRANEQFF.

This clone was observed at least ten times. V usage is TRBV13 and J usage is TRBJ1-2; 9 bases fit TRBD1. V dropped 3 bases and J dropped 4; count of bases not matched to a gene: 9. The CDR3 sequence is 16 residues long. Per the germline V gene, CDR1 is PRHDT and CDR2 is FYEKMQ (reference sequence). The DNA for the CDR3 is TGTGCCAGCAGCTTTTACGGACAGGGGCCTTCCTATGGCTACACCTTC. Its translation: CASSFYGQGPSYGYTF. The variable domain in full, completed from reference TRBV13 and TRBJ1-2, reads AAGVIQSPRHLIKEKRETATLKCYPIPRHDTVYWYQQGPGQDPQFLISFYEKMQSDKGSIPDRFSAQQFSDYHSELNMSSLELGDSALYFCASSFYGQGPSYGYTFGSGTRLTVV.

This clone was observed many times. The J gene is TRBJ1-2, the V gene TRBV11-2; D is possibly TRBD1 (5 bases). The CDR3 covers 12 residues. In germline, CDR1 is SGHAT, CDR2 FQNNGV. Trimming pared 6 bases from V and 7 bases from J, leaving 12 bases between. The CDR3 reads CASRSRGFGYTF. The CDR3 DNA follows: TGTGCCAGCAGATCAAGGGGATTTGGCTACACCTTC.

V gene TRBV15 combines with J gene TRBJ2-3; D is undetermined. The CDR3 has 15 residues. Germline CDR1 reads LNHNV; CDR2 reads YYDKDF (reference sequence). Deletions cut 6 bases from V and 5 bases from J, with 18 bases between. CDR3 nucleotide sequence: TGTGCCACCAGTCGGACCGGGTCTCCAGGAGATACGCAGTATTTT. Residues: CATSRTGSPGDTQYF.

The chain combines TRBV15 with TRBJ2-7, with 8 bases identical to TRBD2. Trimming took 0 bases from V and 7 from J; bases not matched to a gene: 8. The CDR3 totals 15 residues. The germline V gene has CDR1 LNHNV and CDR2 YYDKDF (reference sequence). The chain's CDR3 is CATSREVAGGGEQYF. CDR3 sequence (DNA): TGTGCCACCAGCAGAGAGGTGGCGGGAGGAGGGGAGCAGTACTTC.

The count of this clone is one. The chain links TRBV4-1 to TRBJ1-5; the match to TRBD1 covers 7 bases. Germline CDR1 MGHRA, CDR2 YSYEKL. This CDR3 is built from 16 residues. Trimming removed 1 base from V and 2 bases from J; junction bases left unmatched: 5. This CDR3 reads CASSQVQGSGNQPQHF. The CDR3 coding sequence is TGCGCCAGCAGCCAAGTACAGGGGAGTGGCAATCAGCCCCAGCATTTT.

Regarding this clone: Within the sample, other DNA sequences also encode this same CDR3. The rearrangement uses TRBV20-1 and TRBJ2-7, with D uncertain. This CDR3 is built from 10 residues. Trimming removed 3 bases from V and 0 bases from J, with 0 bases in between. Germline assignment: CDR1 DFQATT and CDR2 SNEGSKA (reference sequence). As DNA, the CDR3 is TGCAGTGCTAGCTCCTACGAGCAGTACTTC. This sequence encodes CSASSYEQYF.

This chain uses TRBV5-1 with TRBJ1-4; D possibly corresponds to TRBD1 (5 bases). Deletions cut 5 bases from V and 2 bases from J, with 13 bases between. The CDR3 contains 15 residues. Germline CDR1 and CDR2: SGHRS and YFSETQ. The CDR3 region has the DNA TGCGCCAGCAGTCCCGACAGCCGGACTAATGAAAAACTGTTTTTT. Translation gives CASSPDSRTNEKLFF. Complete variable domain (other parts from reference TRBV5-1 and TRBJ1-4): KAGVTQTPRYLIKTRGQQVTLSCSPISGHRSVSWYQQTPGQGLQFLFEYFSETQRNKGNFPGRFSGRQFSNSRSEMNVSTLELGDSALYLCASSPDSRTNEKLFFGSGTQLSVL.

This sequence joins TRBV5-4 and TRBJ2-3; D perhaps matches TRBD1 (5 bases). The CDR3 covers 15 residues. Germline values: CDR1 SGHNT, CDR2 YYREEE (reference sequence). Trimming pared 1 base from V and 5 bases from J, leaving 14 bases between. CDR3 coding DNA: TGTGCCAGCAGCTTGACCTCCAGGGTGGTAGATACGCAGTATTTT. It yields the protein CASSLTSRVVDTQYF.

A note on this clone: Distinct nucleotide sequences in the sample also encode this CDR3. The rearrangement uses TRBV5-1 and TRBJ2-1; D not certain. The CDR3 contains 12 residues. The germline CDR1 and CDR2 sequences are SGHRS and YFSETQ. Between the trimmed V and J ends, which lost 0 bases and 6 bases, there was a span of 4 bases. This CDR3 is CASSLALNEQFF. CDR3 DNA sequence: TGCGCCAGCAGCTTGGCGCTCAATGAGCAGTTCTTC.

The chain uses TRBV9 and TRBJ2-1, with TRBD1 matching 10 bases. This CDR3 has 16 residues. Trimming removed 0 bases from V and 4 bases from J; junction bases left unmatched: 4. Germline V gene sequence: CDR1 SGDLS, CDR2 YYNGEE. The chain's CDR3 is CASSVGPGQGYNEQFF. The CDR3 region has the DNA TGTGCCAGCAGCGTAGGGCCGGGACAGGGGTACAATGAGCAGTTCTTC.

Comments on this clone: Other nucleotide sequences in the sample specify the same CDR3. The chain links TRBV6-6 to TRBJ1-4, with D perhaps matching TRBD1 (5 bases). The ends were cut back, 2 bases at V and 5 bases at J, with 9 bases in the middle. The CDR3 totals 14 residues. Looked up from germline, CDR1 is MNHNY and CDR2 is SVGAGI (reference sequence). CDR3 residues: CASSYGRGNEKLFF. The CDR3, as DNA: TGTGCCAGCAGTTACGGGCGGGGGAATGAAAAACTGTTTTTT.

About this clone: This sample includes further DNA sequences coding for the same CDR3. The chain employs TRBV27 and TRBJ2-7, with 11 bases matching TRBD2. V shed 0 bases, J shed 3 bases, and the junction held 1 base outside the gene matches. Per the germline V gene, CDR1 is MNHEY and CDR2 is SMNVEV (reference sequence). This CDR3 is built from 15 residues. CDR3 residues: CASSLSLAGVYEQYF. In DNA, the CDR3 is TGTGCCAGCAGTTTATCACTAGCGGGAGTCTACGAGCAGTACTTC.

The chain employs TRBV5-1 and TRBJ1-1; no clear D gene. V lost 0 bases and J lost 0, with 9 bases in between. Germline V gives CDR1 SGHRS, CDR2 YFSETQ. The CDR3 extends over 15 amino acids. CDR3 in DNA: TGCGCCAGCAGCTTGGATCGGTATTTGAACACTGAAGCTTTCTTT. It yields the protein CASSLDRYLNTEAFF.

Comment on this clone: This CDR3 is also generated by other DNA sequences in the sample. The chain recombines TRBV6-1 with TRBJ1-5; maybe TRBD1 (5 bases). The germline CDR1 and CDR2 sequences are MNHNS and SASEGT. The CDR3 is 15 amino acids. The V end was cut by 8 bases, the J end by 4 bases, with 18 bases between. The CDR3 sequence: CASSSQGTVNQPQHF. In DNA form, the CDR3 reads TGTGCCAGCTCGTCTCAGGGCACAGTGAATCAGCCCCAGCATTTT.

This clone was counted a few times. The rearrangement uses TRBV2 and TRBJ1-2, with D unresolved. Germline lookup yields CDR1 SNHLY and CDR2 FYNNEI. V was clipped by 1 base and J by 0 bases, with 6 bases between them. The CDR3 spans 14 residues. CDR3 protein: CASSEVGANYGYTF. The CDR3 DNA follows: TGTGCCAGCAGTGAAGTAGGCGCTAACTATGGCTACACCTTC. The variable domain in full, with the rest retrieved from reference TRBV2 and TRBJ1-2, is EPEVTQTPSHQVTQMGQEVILRCVPISNHLYFYWYRQILGQKVEFLVSFYNNEISEKSEIFDDQFSVERPDGSNFTLKIRSTKLEDSAMYFCASSEVGANYGYTFGSGTRLTVV.